Here is one T cell receptor (beta chain) with its context. The data are from a study of blood T cell repertoires in COVID-19. Study summary: COVID-19 samples collected from the United States, Italy and Spain covered acute and convalescent phases. The analysed material was cDNA or gDNA that came from T cells, B-cell-depleted T cells, or PBMCs.

The CDR3 is 15 residues long. V was cut by 1 base and J by 6 bases, with 15 bases left in between. Germline CDR1 SGHTA, CDR2 FQGNSA. In the original analysis: The assay estimated nucleated cells by amplifying reference gene primers. Profiling relied on immunoSEQ multiplex PCR, and the TCRdb table lists in-frame clones only, not all of them. V and J calls and clone size are given by that table; D and trimming were obtained from the DNA. The repertoire includes about 76,000 clones, more than 90% of them detected once, and approximately 1.4% sits in the top ten. The sequenced material came from peripheral blood. The J gene is TRBJ1-2, the V gene TRBV7-2, with D unresolved. This TCR was recovered from a man aged 45-65 years with acute or convalescent COVID-19. The CDR3 nucleotides are TGTGCCAGCAGCTTAGTAGTGGGCGCCAGACATGGCTACACCTTC. Its translation: CASSLVVGARHGYTF.